A selection of T cell receptor beta chains follows, all from one sample in a study of cytomegalovirus exposure and HLA in healthy donors. Libraries were prepared by immunoSEQ multiplex PCR; TCRdb keeps only in-frame clonotypes and omits some of them. This repertoire shows over 60,000 clones, roughly 95% found once; its top ten account for over 3.5%. The specimen was PBMCs. All receptors derive from a woman younger than 30 in good health and CMV-seropositive. CDR3s include the opening cysteine and the closing phenylalanine or tryptophan. Each record gives: clone size, D gene, J gene, V gene, CDR3 DNA, CDR3 protein. A D gene is named only where the DNA matches it firmly. Some rows have no size entry. The others give once, few or many, or a class for an expanded clone.

>.|.|TRBJ1-1|TRBV30
TGTGCCTGGAGGGTCCCAGGGGTTGGCACTGAAGCTTTCTTT
CAWRVPGVGTEAFF
>.|.|TRBJ2-2|TRBV28
TGTGCCAGCAGTTTATCCCAGGAGCTGTTTTTT
CASSLSQELFF
>.|TRBD1|TRBJ1-1|TRBV19
TGTGCCAGTCACAGGGGGCCAGAAGCTTTCTTT
CASHRGPEAFF
>.|.|TRBJ1-1|TRBV5-1
TGCGCCAGCACCGCGGGGGGCACTGAAGCTTTCTTT
CASTAGGTEAFF
>.|TRBD2|TRBJ2-1|TRBV18
TGTGCCAGCTCACGGGTCGCGGGAGGATTCCCCGGTAATGAGCAGTTCTTC
CASSRVAGGFPGNEQFF
>once|TRBD1|TRBJ1-2|TRBV4-3
TGCGCCAGCAGCCAAGTTAAGGGGGCGAACTATGGCTACACCTTC
CASSQVKGANYGYTF
>.|.|TRBJ2-3|TRBV29-1
TGCAGCGGAGCGGGTAATCAAGATACGCAGTATTTT
CSGAGNQDTQYF
>.|.|TRBJ2-3|TRBV27
TGTGCCAGCAGTTTCGCTAGCCGGAGAGATACGCAGTATTTT
CASSFASRRDTQYF
>.|.|TRBJ1-3|TRBV4-3
TGCGCCAGCAGCCCAATTCCTGGAAACACCATATATTTT
CASSPIPGNTIYF
>.|.|TRBJ2-2|TRBV6-5
TGTGCCAGCAGTTACCCGACAGCTCTGAACACCGGGGAGCTGTTTTTT
CASSYPTALNTGELFF
>once|TRBD2|TRBJ2-2|TRBV5-5
TGTGCCAGCAGCTTGGAACTCGGGGCGGGAGTTGGCGGGGAGCTGTTTTTT
CASSLELGAGVGGELFF
>.|.|TRBJ2-1|TRBV20-1
TGCAGTGCTAGACTAAGCGAGCAGTTCTTC
CSARLSEQFF
>.|TRBD1|TRBJ1-3|TRBV7-6
TGTGCCAGCAGTATAGGAAAAAGACAGGGTACTGGAAACACCATATATTTT
CASSIGKRQGTGNTIYF
>.|.|TRBJ2-1|TRBV28
TGTGCCAGCATAGGGACAAGGTCCTACAATGAGCAGTTCTTC
CASIGTRSYNEQFF
>.|TRBD2|TRBJ2-5|TRBV2
TGTGCCAGCAGTTGGAGGACTAGCGGGAGTCGGGAGACCCAGTACTTC
CASSWRTSGSRETQYF
>.|.|TRBJ2-7|TRBV19
TGTGCCAGTAGTGCGACAGTGGCGACCTCCTACGAGCAGTACTTC
CASSATVATSYEQYF
>.|TRBD1|TRBJ1-1|TRBV7-6
TGTGCCAGCAGCCTAGACAGGGAAACTGAAGCTTTCTTT
CASSLDRETEAFF
>.|TRBD1|TRBJ2-7|TRBV28
TGTGCCAGCAGTGCACCCAGGGGGCTCCTCTTCCTCTACGAGCAGTACTTC
CASSAPRGLLFLYEQYF
>.|TRBD1|TRBJ2-7|TRBV12-5
TGTGCTAGTGGTCCGCCGGGACAGGGGGTATACGAGCAGTACTTC
CASGPPGQGVYEQYF
>once|TRBD1|TRBJ2-7|TRBV29-1
TGCAGCGTTGAAGGCAGGGGGCCGGGAGAGCAGTACTTC
CSVEGRGPGEQYF
>.|TRBD2|TRBJ2-1|TRBV5-1
TGCGCCAGCAGCTATACCCCTAGCGGGCTAGGGTTTGAGCAGTTCTTC
CASSYTPSGLGFEQFF
>.|.|TRBJ1-5|TRBV7-2
TGTGCCAGCAGCACGACACCTTTCCTCAATCAGCCCCAGCATTTT
CASSTTPFLNQPQHF
>.|TRBD1|TRBJ1-1|TRBV6-6
TGTGCCAGCAGTTTATCGACAGGGCCCACTGAAGCTTTCTTT
CASSLSTGPTEAFF
>.|TRBD2|TRBJ2-7|TRBV19
TGTGCCAGTAGTCCCTTCGGCGGGAGTTCCTACGAGCAGTACTTC
CASSPFGGSSYEQYF
>.|.|TRBJ1-5|TRBV30
TGTGCCTGGAGTGTAGGAGGGATTGATCAGCCCCAGCATTTT
CAWSVGGIDQPQHF
>.|TRBD1|TRBJ2-7|TRBV19
TGTGCCAGTAGTCCAGGGACAGCGACCTACGAGCAGTACTTC
CASSPGTATYEQYF
>.|TRBD2|TRBJ2-3|TRBV10-3
TGTGCCATCAGTGAGCGTAGCGGGCGAGGCACAGATACGCAGTATTTT
CAISERSGRGTDTQYF
>.|.|TRBJ1-4|TRBV7-9
TGTGCCAGCAGCTTAGCCTCGGACAGCCGAAAACTGTTTTTT
CASSLASDSRKLFF
>.|TRBD1|TRBJ1-1|TRBV7-9
TGTGCCAGCAGCTTTTTTGGGGGGGGACAGGTGAACACTGAAGCTTTCTTT
CASSFFGGGQVNTEAFF
>.|TRBD1|TRBJ2-3|TRBV11-1
TGTGCCAGCAGCAGCGCCGGGACAGGGGGTGGCTCCGGCACAGATACGCAGTATTTT
CASSSAGTGGGSGTDTQYF
>.|.|TRBJ1-1|TRBV6-8
TGTGCCAGCAGGTTCCAGGGTATTAACACTGAAGCTTTCTTT
CASRFQGINTEAFF
>once|.|TRBJ2-1|TRBV30
TGTGCCTGGAGTTTGGTAGCGCTAGAATCGGGTGAGCAGTTCTTC
CAWSLVALESGEQFF
>.|TRBD1|TRBJ1-1|TRBV29-1
TGCAGCGGTGACAGGGGGCTGAACACTGAAGCTTTCTTT
CSGDRGLNTEAFF
>.|.|TRBJ2-7|TRBV7-9
TGTGCCAGCAGCCCCAGAACTGGGCTCCACGAGCAGTACTTC
CASSPRTGLHEQYF
>.|TRBD1|TRBJ2-7|TRBV10-3
TGTGCCATCAGCCCCACAGGGGTCGAGGGCGAGCAGTACTTC
CAISPTGVEGEQYF
>once|TRBD1|TRBJ2-3|TRBV7-2
TGTGCCAGCAGCTTACGGACAGGGCGCGCAGATACGCAGTATTTT
CASSLRTGRADTQYF
>.|TRBD1|TRBJ1-1|TRBV11-3
TGTGCCAGCAGCACACAGGGGGCCGGCACTGAAGCTTTCTTT
CASSTQGAGTEAFF
>.|TRBD2|TRBJ2-1|TRBV7-9
TGTGCCAGCAGCTTAGCCCGGGAGGGCCGCTACAATGAGCAGTTCTTC
CASSLAREGRYNEQFF
>.|.|TRBJ2-7|TRBV5-1
TGCGCCAGCAGCTTGTTACAGGGAAGTTTCTACGAGCAGTACTTC
CASSLLQGSFYEQYF
>.|TRBD1|TRBJ2-7|TRBV27
TGTGCCAGCAGTACCTACCCGACAGGGAAGGCCGAGCAGTACTTC
CASSTYPTGKAEQYF
>.|.|TRBJ1-5|TRBV30
TGTGCCTGGAGTCCAGGACAAAATAATCAGCCCCAGCATTTT
CAWSPGQNNQPQHF
>.|TRBD1|TRBJ1-2|TRBV7-2
TGTGCCAGCAGCTACCCCTTCAGACAGGGGGAGGACTATGGCTACACCTTC
CASSYPFRQGEDYGYTF
>.|.|TRBJ2-7|TRBV29-1
TGCAGCGCTGGGAGCACCTACGAGCAGTACTTC
CSAGSTYEQYF
>.|TRBD1|TRBJ2-7|TRBV5-1
TGCGCCAGCAGCCTTTCACCGACAGGGGGGAACTACGAGCAGTACTTC
CASSLSPTGGNYEQYF
>few|.|TRBJ1-5|TRBV4-3
TGCGCCAGCAGCCAAGAGACTACACCCAATCAGCCCCAGCATTTT
CASSQETTPNQPQHF
>.|.|TRBJ2-2|TRBV28
TGTGCCAGCAGTTCCCCCCCAGGGTGGCGTAACACCGGGGAGCTGTTTTTT
CASSSPPGWRNTGELFF
>.|TRBD1|TRBJ2-5|TRBV11-2
TGTGCCAGCAGCCGGGGACAGCTTCAAGAGACCCAGTACTTC
CASSRGQLQETQYF
>.|.|TRBJ2-7|TRBV28
TGTGCCAGCAGTTCAGTGTACGAGCAGTACTTC
CASSSVYEQYF
>.|.|TRBJ2-5|TRBV27
TGTGCCAGCGGCAGACGGGTCCAAGAGACCCAGTACTTC
CASGRRVQETQYF